The 12 T cell receptor beta chains in this list originate from one sample, sequenced in a study of blood T cells in healthy people across ages. A sample-barcoded 5' primer and a J-beta primer mix were used in a second PCR of about 7 to 12 cycles. TCRdb reanalysed the 5' RACE reads using MiXCR and keeps one entry per CDR3 protein. The data show 1.5 million or so distinct CDR3 sequences, roughly two fifths seen once. The sample consisted of blood. The receptor set was obtained from a woman aged 18 to 35 in good health.

This clonotype has more than one count but fewer than ten. The chain combines TRBV9 with TRBJ2-1; D not resolved. From germline, CDR1 is SGDLS and CDR2 YYNGEE. Trimming took off 0 bases at V and 0 bases at J, with 10 bases between the two ends. The CDR3 totals 16 residues. The CDR3 bases are TGTGCCAGCAGCGTAGCTTCGGCAGGCTCCTACAATGAGCAGTTCTTC. Protein: CASSVASAGSYNEQFF.

This chain links TRBV14 with TRBJ2-1; 9 nucleotides line up with TRBD2. Germline V CDR1 and CDR2: SGHDN, FVKESK. J was trimmed by 4 bases and V by 9 bases; bases with no gene match: 4. The CDR3 consists of 13 residues. In DNA form, the CDR3 reads TGTGCCAGTAGCGGGAGTCGGTACAATGAGCAGTTCTTC. Amino acids: CASSGSRYNEQFF.

On this clonotype: This clone may be a read error of a much larger clone one base away. The chain combines TRBV7-8 with TRBJ2-3; no firm D call. The CDR3 covers 15 residues. The germline V gene has CDR1 SGHVS and CDR2 FQNEAQ. Between the trimmed V and J ends, which lost 5 bases and 3 bases, there was a span of 15 bases. CDR3 residues: CASSQRMGNTDTQYF. The CDR3 bases are TGTGCCAGCAGCCAGCGCATGGGCAATACAGATACGCAGTATTTT.

The chain has TRBV12-3 or TRBV12-4 and TRBJ1-5, with D maybe TRBD1 (5 bases). Trimming removed 7 bases at V and 6 bases at J, with 10 bases between. The CDR3 is 12 residues long. The CDR3 protein is CASKEGVQPQHF. The DNA for the CDR3 is TGTGCCAGCAAAGAAGGGGTTCAGCCCCAGCATTTT.

A few counts support this clonotype. CDR3 nucleotides: TGTGCCAGCAGTTCCAGGACAGAATCCTACGAGCAGTACTTC. This encodes CASSSRTESYEQYF. V usage is TRBV18 and J usage is TRBJ2-7; D perhaps matches TRBD1 (6 bases). The CDR3 contains 14 residues. The V end lost 8 bases, the J end lost 1 base, and 15 bases lay between the germline ends. Germline loops: CDR1 KGHSH, CDR2 LQKENI.

The chain uses TRBV5-1 and TRBJ2-7; TRBD2 agrees at 10 bases. V lost 5 bases to trimming and J lost 3 bases; unmatched junction nucleotides: 5. There are 14 residues in the CDR3. CDR1 and CDR2 from the germline V gene are SGHRS and YFSETQ. CDR3 in amino acids: CASSTSGMYYEQYF. Here the CDR3 DNA reads TGCGCCAGCAGTACTAGCGGGATGTACTACGAGCAGTACTTC. Supplemented by reference TRBV5-1 and TRBJ2-7, the full variable domain reads KAGVTQTPRYLIKTRGQQVTLSCSPISGHRSVSWYQQTPGQGLQFLFEYFSETQRNKGNFPGRFSGRQFSNSRSEMNVSTLELGDSALYLCASSTSGMYYEQYFGPGTRLTVT.

This clonotype was seen only a few times. The junction differs from germline at one of its ends, possibly a read error. The chain is built from TRBV7-7 and TRBJ2-1, with 7 bases matching TRBD1. Germline V gene data show CDR1 as SSHAT and CDR2 as FNYEAQ (reference sequence). There are 13 residues in the CDR3. CDR3 sequence (DNA): TGTGCTAGCAGCGTAAGACAGGGCGATGAGCAGTTCTTC. Its translation is CASSVRQGDEQFF.

CDR3 DNA sequence: TGCAGTGCTAGAGATCGGACAGGGGGCGCCTCAGGGTATGGCTACACCTTC. Its protein is CSARDRTGGASGYGYTF. The rearrangement joins TRBV20-1 to TRBJ1-2; TRBD1 aligns across 11 bases. Trimming cost V 0 bases and J 5 bases; bases outside gene matches: 11. The CDR3 consists of 17 residues. Germline V gives CDR1 DFQATT, CDR2 SNEGSKA (reference sequence).

The table lists this clonotype with a few counts. The V gene is TRBV27, the J gene TRBJ1-1, with D possibly TRBD1 on 5 matching bases. Germline V gives CDR1 MNHEY, CDR2 SMNVEV (reference sequence). This CDR3 is built from 14 residues. V was shortened by 6 bases and J by 5 bases, with 16 bases between the two germline ends. The CDR3 nucleotides read TGTGCCAGCAGCCCCAGCCGGGGGGTAACTGAAGCTTTCTTT. It yields the protein CASSPSRGVTEAFF.

This clonotype was detected only once. The V gene is TRBV4-3, the J gene TRBJ2-1; D is uncertain. Germline lookup yields CDR1 LGHNA and CDR2 YSLEER. V lost 0 bases and J 2 bases, leaving 11 bases between the germline ends. The CDR3 extends over 16 amino acids. The chain's CDR3 is CASSQDTGRPYNEQFF. The CDR3 bases are TGCGCCAGCAGCCAAGATACCGGCAGGCCCTACAATGAGCAGTTCTTC.

In its sample, this clonotype was seen a few times. The rearrangement joins TRBV29-1 to TRBJ2-4; a possible D gene is TRBD1 (6 bases). TRBJ2-5 explains the end of the DNA better; the J call may be wrong. The CDR3 length is 13 residues. Germline CDR1 SQVTM, CDR2 ANQGSEA. For the CDR3, the DNA is TGCAGCGTTGAAACCCAACAGGGAGAGACCCAGTACTTC. As protein: CSVETQQGETQYF.

The chain employs TRBV7-3 and TRBJ2-1; unclear D gene. This CDR3 contains 13 residues. CDR1 SGHTA and CDR2 FQGTGA come from the germline V gene. Trimming took 5 bases from V and 7 from J, leaving 12 bases between them. This chain's CDR3 is CASSAQRRNEQFF. The CDR3 coding sequence is TGTGCCAGCAGCGCCCAACGTAGGAATGAGCAGTTCTTC. Drawing the rest from reference TRBV7-3 and TRBJ2-1, the complete variable domain is GAGVSQTPSNKVTEKGKYVELRCDPISGHTALYWYRQSLGQGPEFLIYFQGTGAADDSGLPNDRFFAVRPEGSVSTLKIQRTERGDSAVYLCASSAQRRNEQFFGPGTRLTVL.